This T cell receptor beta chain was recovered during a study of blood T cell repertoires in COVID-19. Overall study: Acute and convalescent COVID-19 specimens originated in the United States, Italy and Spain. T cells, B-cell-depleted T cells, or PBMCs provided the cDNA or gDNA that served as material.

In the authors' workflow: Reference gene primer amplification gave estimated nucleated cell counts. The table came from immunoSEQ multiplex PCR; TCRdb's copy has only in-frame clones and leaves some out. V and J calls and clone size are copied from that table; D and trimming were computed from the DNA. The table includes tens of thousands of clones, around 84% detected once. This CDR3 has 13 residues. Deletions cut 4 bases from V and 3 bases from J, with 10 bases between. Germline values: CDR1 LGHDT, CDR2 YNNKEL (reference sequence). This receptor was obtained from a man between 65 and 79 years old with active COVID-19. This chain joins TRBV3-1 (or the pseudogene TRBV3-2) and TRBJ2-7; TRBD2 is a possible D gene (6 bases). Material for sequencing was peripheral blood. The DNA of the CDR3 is TGTGCCAGCAGCCCTTTGCGGGGCTACGAGCAGTACTTC. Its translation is CASSPLRGYEQYF.